The entry that follows covers one T cell receptor (beta chain) sequence. The germline V and J ends were trimmed by 6 bases and 0 bases, with 12 bases remaining between them. The CDR3 is 15 amino acids. The data stem from a study of T-cell reconstitution after alpha-beta-depleted transplantation in children. Preparing the TCRbeta library involved the use of unique molecular identifiers. TCRdb reprocessed the PCR reads via MiXCR and lists one record per CDR3 protein. The table records more than 450,000 distinct CDR3 sequences, 18% of them present only once. Sequenced material: PBMCs from the stem cell graft donor, taken from the stem cell graft. The source of this sequence is a human donor who donated a stem cell graft to a child with acute lymphoblastic leukemia. The chain carries TRBV12-3 or TRBV12-4 and TRBJ2-4, with a tentative D call TRBD1 (6 bases). CDR3 protein: CASRADSLAKNIQYF. In DNA, the CDR3 is TGTGCCAGCAGGGCGGACAGCTTAGCCAAAAACATTCAGTACTTC.